These T cell receptor beta chains were read from a single sample in a study of blood T cell repertoires in COVID-19. Some clones are missing from TCRdb's copy, which holds only in-frame ones; the method was immunoSEQ multiplex PCR. This sample has roughly 20,000 clones, with about nine tenths found just once. The sample consisted of peripheral blood. These receptors all stem from a human donor with active COVID-19. The donor label of this sample is uncertain. Both conserved end residues are part of each CDR3. A D gene is named only where the DNA matches it firmly. Not every row has a clone size; where given, it reads once, few, many or a size class.

J: TRBJ2-7
length: 13
D: NA
size: few
V: TRBV28
DNA: TGTGCCAGCAGTTTAATTGGGTCGGGTGAGCAGTACTTC
CDR3: CASSLIGSGEQYF

J: TRBJ2-2
length: 15
D: TRBD1
size: NA
V: TRBV24-1
DNA: TGTGCCACCAGTGAAGGGGACAGGGAGGCCGGGGAGCTGTTTTTT
CDR3: CATSEGDREAGELFF

J: TRBJ2-1
length: 16
D: TRBD1
size: NA
V: TRBV7-2
DNA: TGTGCCAGCAGCTTAGCACAGGGGGGATCGTACAATGAGCAGTTCTTC
CDR3: CASSLAQGGSYNEQFF

J: TRBJ2-7
length: 15
D: TRBD2
size: NA
V: TRBV11-3
DNA: TGTGCCAGCAGCTTAGAACTAGCGGGATCCTACGAGCAGTACTTC
CDR3: CASSLELAGSYEQYF

J: TRBJ1-4
length: 15
D: TRBD1
size: NA
V: TRBV10-3
DNA: TGTGCCATCAGCACCAGACAGGGCTATAGTGAAAAACTGTTTTTT
CDR3: CAISTRQGYSEKLFF

J: TRBJ2-7
length: 15
D: TRBD2
size: NA
V: TRBV3-1/TRBV3-2
DNA: TGTGCCAGCAGCCAAGAAAGCGGGAGTTGGAACGAGCAGTACTTC
CDR3: CASSQESGSWNEQYF

J: TRBJ1-6
length: 14
D: NA
size: few
V: TRBV9
DNA: TGTGCCAGCAGCGTAGAACAGGGTAATTCACCCCTCCACTTT
CDR3: CASSVEQGNSPLHF

J: TRBJ2-3
length: 13
D: NA
size: NA
V: TRBV7-3
DNA: TGTGCCAGCAGCCGGGACTCAGAAGATACGCAGTATTTT
CDR3: CASSRDSEDTQYF

J: TRBJ1-6
length: 15
D: NA
size: NA
V: TRBV11-2
DNA: TGTGCCAGCAGCTTGAGTACGGGGTATAATTCACCCCTCCACTTT
CDR3: CASSLSTGYNSPLHF

J: TRBJ1-3
length: 16
D: NA
size: few
V: TRBV15
DNA: TGTGCCACCAGCAGAGGGCAGGGGCACTCTGGAAACACCATATATTTT
CDR3: CATSRGQGHSGNTIYF

J: TRBJ2-7
length: 17
D: TRBD2
size: NA
V: TRBV5-1
DNA: TGCGCCAGCAGCTTGGCCCCGACTAGCGGGGGGGTCTACGAGCAGTACTTC
CDR3: CASSLAPTSGGVYEQYF

J: TRBJ1-1
length: 14
D: NA
size: NA
V: TRBV3-1/TRBV3-2
DNA: TGTGCCAGCAGCCATGGGGAGGCGAACACTGAAGCTTTCTTT
CDR3: CASSHGEANTEAFF

J: TRBJ2-3
length: 17
D: TRBD2
size: NA
V: TRBV6-2/TRBV6-3
DNA: TGTGCCAGCAGTCGGGGGTCTCTAGCGGGAGGACCAGATACGCAGTATTTT
CDR3: CASSRGSLAGGPDTQYF

J: TRBJ2-5
length: 15
D: TRBD2
size: NA
V: TRBV2
DNA: TGTGCCAGCAGTGACCAGCGGGGGGCCTGGGAGACCCAGTACTTC
CDR3: CASSDQRGAWETQYF

J: TRBJ2-2
length: 13
D: NA
size: NA
V: TRBV27
DNA: TGTGCCAGCAGTCTCCCTTTTAGCGGGGAGCTGTTTTTT
CDR3: CASSLPFSGELFF

J: TRBJ2-5
length: 14
D: TRBD1
size: NA
V: TRBV5-4
DNA: TGTGCCAGCAGCTCAAGGACAGGGAGGGAGACCCAGTACTTC
CDR3: CASSSRTGRETQYF

J: TRBJ2-7
length: 15
D: NA
size: NA
V: TRBV18
DNA: TGTGCCAGCTCACGTGAGGAAGGGGCGAAGGTCAAGCAGTACTTC
CDR3: CASSREEGAKVKQYF

J: TRBJ2-3
length: 18
D: TRBD2
size: NA
V: TRBV19
DNA: TGTGCCAGTAGTTTAGGACTAGCGGGAGGGCCGGGCACAGATACGCAGTATTTT
CDR3: CASSLGLAGGPGTDTQYF

J: TRBJ1-4
length: 12
D: NA
size: NA
V: TRBV6-2/TRBV6-3
DNA: TGTGCCAGCAGCAATCGGGGGGAAAAACTGTTTTTT
CDR3: CASSNRGEKLFF

J: TRBJ1-4
length: 15
D: NA
size: NA
V: TRBV27
DNA: TGTGCCAGCAGGCCCGGGGGGGCAACTAATGAAAAACTGTTTTTT
CDR3: CASRPGGATNEKLFF

J: TRBJ2-3
length: 16
D: NA
size: NA
V: TRBV7-2
DNA: TGTGCCAGCAGCTTAGGAGACTACCCGTTCACAGATACGCAGTATTTT
CDR3: CASSLGDYPFTDTQYF

J: TRBJ2-4
length: 15
D: TRBD2
size: NA
V: TRBV4-1
DNA: TGCGCCAGCAGCCGACTAGCGGGGGTGGGAAACATTCAGTACTTC
CDR3: CASSRLAGVGNIQYF

J: TRBJ1-2
length: 15
D: NA
size: once
V: TRBV27
DNA: TGTGCCAGCAGTCCCCAAACAGGGTTTAACTATGGCTACACCTTC
CDR3: CASSPQTGFNYGYTF

J: TRBJ2-7
length: 14
D: TRBD1
size: NA
V: TRBV6-5
DNA: TGTGCCAGCAGTTACGGCAGACAGGGCTACGAGCAGTACTTC
CDR3: CASSYGRQGYEQYF

J: TRBJ1-6
length: 12
D: NA
size: NA
V: TRBV28
DNA: TGTGCCAGCAGTTTGTGGGGCTCACCCCTCCACTTT
CDR3: CASSLWGSPLHF

J: TRBJ1-2
length: 13
D: NA
size: NA
V: TRBV27
DNA: TGTGCCAGCACGGGCAGGGGTCGCTATGGCTACACCTTC
CDR3: CASTGRGRYGYTF

J: TRBJ2-7
length: 14
D: NA
size: NA
V: TRBV18
DNA: TGTGCCAGCCTCACCAGTCCAGGGAACTACGAGCAGTACTTC
CDR3: CASLTSPGNYEQYF

J: TRBJ2-5
length: 16
D: TRBD2
size: NA
V: TRBV3-1/TRBV3-2
DNA: TGTGCCAGCAGCCAAGGGACTAGCGGGCCCCAAGAGACCCAGTACTTC
CDR3: CASSQGTSGPQETQYF

J: TRBJ1-3
length: 13
D: NA
size: NA
V: TRBV12-3/TRBV12-4
DNA: TGTGCCAGCAGTTGGTCGGAGGGAAACACCATATATTTT
CDR3: CASSWSEGNTIYF